Listed here are 5 T cell receptor beta chains from one sample, sequenced in a study of identical twins. TCRdb recomputed calls from the 5' RACE reads with MiXCR, one row per CDR3 protein. The data show under 250,000 distinct CDR3 sequences, with around 8.1% seen just once and approximately 2% held by the top ten. This sample also belongs to another study, concerning yellow fever vaccine responses in identical twins.

Material for sequencing was memory (CD45RO+) T cells sorted from blood. The receptors were sampled from a woman under 30 in good health.

The DNA for the CDR3 is TGCAGTGCTAGTTCGGTGACAGGGGCCTACGAGCAGTACTTC. It is translated as CSASSVTGAYEQYF. The V gene is TRBV20-1, the J gene TRBJ2-7; 8 nucleotides match TRBD1. The CDR3 consists of 14 residues. V shed 3 bases, J shed 2 bases, and the junction held 6 bases outside the gene matches. Germline loops: CDR1 DFQATT, CDR2 SNEGSKA (reference sequence).

The table lists this clonotype with many counts. The V call is TRBV15, the J call TRBJ2-3; 7 nucleotides align to TRBD2. The CDR3 sequence is 14 residues long. J lost 2 bases, V lost 5 bases, and 4 bases had no gene match. Germline assignment: CDR1 LNHNV and CDR2 YYDKDF (reference sequence). The CDR3 bases are TGTGCCACCAGCGGCGGGGGTAACACAGATACGCAGTATTTT. It is translated as CATSGGGNTDTQYF. Together with reference TRBV15 and TRBJ2-3, the CDR3 gives the full variable domain: DAMVIQNPRYQVTQFGKPVTLSCSQTLNHNVMYWYQQKSSQAPKLLFHYYDKDFNNEADTPDNFQSRRPNTSFCFLDIRSPGLGDTAMYLCATSGGGNTDTQYFGPGTRLTVL.

Only a few counts were recorded for this clonotype. This chain joins TRBV20-1 and TRBJ1-2, with 7 bases that match TRBD1. This CDR3 contains 15 residues. The V gene end was trimmed by 6 bases and the J gene end by 0 bases; junction bases not matched to a gene: 10. Germline V CDR1 and CDR2: DFQATT, SNEGSKA (reference sequence). CDR3 bases: TGCAGTGCGCCGGACAGGCGAACATCTAACTATGGCTACACCTTC. Protein sequence: CSAPDRRTSNYGYTF.

This clonotype was observed a handful of times. This chain connects TRBV3-1 to TRBJ2-3; D ambiguous. The germline CDR1 and CDR2 sequences are LGHDT and YNNKEL (reference sequence). The germline V and J ends were trimmed by 3 bases and 4 bases, with 5 bases remaining between them. The CDR3 loop spans 12 amino acids. The CDR3 nucleotides are TGTGCCAGCAGCCATCAGTCAGATACGCAGTATTTT. It translates to CASSHQSDTQYF.

This clonotype was seen only a few times. The V gene is TRBV3-1, the J gene TRBJ1-6; 8 bases agree with TRBD1. Germline CDR1 reads LGHDT; CDR2 reads YNNKEL (reference sequence). This CDR3 is 15 amino acids long. V trimming: 2 bases; J trimming: 11 bases; junction bases outside the gene matches: 8. CDR3 in DNA: TGTGCCAGCAGCCAACCACGCATCAGGGGGCCACCCCTCCACTTT. Its translation is CASSQPRIRGPPLHF.